These T cell receptor beta chains were read from a single sample in a study of CD8 T cells in ankylosing spondylitis. Each CDR3 protein gets one entry after TCRdb re-called the 5' RACE reads with MiXCR. The sample shows fewer than 450,000 distinct CDR3 sequences, 15% to 20% of them seen only once. Sequences were obtained from blood, either unsorted or a sorted T cell fraction (not recorded which). The source is a male donor with ankylosing spondylitis. Both conserved end residues are part of each CDR3. Fields, in order: clone size, D gene, J gene, V gene, CDR3 protein, CDR3 DNA. D genes are given only for firm matches. Rows give clone size only sometimes, using once, few, many, or a class for an expanded clone.

>-|TRBD2|TRBJ2-7|TRBV6-1
CASNFVRGGYEQYF
TGTGCCAGCAACTTTGTGCGGGGGGGGTACGAGCAGTACTTC
>many|TRBD1|TRBJ2-7|TRBV5-4
CASSPGDRGYEQYF
TGTGCCAGCAGCCCCGGGGACAGGGGGTACGAGCAGTACTTC
>few|TRBD1|TRBJ1-1|TRBV7-9
CASSDRGGEAFF
TGTGCCAGCAGCGACAGGGGAGGTGAAGCTTTCTTT
>-|-|TRBJ2-3|TRBV13
CASSFRDWGTDTQYF
TGTGCCAGCAGCTTCCGGGACTGGGGCACAGATACGCAGTATTTT
>many|-|TRBJ1-5|TRBV7-2
CASSLAAGVGQPQHF
TGTGCCAGCAGCTTAGCCGCAGGAGTAGGGCAGCCCCAGCATTTT
>few|TRBD2|TRBJ2-1|TRBV6-2/TRBV6-3
CASSGLTSGRMGNEQFF
TGTGCCAGCAGTGGGCTTACTAGCGGGAGGATGGGCAATGAGCAGTTCTTC
>-|-|TRBJ2-5|TRBV6-2/TRBV6-3
CASRRQRQGGLMETQYF
TGTGCCAGCAGACGCCAACGACAGGGAGGATTGATGGAGACCCAGTACTTC
>-|-|TRBJ2-7|TRBV20-1
CSATIDSVTYEQYF
TGCAGTGCTACAATTGACAGCGTTACCTACGAGCAGTACTTC
>few|TRBD2|TRBJ2-7|TRBV6-1
CASRPGTSVREQYF
TGTGCCAGCAGGCCGGGGACTAGTGTCCGCGAGCAGTACTTC
>few|TRBD1|TRBJ1-1|TRBV11-1
CASSFHDRGGTEAFF
TGTGCCAGCAGCTTCCACGACAGGGGAGGGACTGAAGCTTTCTTT
>few|TRBD1|TRBJ2-5|TRBV11-2
CASSLGTGRSFEGRQETQYF
TGTGCCAGCAGCTTAGGGACAGGGAGGAGTTTCGAGGGACGGCAAGAGACCCAGTACTTC
>-|-|TRBJ2-4|TRBV20-1
CSARDATKNIQYF
TGCAGTGCTAGAGACGCGACCAAAAACATTCAGTACTTC
>-|TRBD1|TRBJ1-2|TRBV12-3/TRBV12-4
CASSFGRGRGYTF
TGTGCCAGCAGTTTCGGCAGGGGGCGCGGCTACACCTTC
>few|TRBD1|TRBJ1-1|TRBV6-5
CASSYSVGVTGRTEAFF
TGTGCCAGCAGTTACTCGGTCGGTGTGACAGGGCGGACTGAAGCTTTCTTT
>-|-|TRBJ1-3|TRBV5-1
CASSLSGRSSGNTIYF
TGCGCCAGCAGCTTGTCGGGTAGGAGCTCTGGAAACACCATATATTTT
>many|-|TRBJ2-1|TRBV12-3/TRBV12-4
CASNLQGGDEQFF
TGTGCCAGCAACCTACAGGGTGGCGATGAGCAGTTCTTC
>few|TRBD1|TRBJ2-2|TRBV5-1
CASSASGGKNTGELFF
TGCGCCAGCAGCGCTTCAGGGGGCAAAAACACCGGGGAGCTGTTTTTT
>-|-|TRBJ1-1|TRBV19
CASRRPDTPGTEAFF
TGTGCCAGTAGGAGGCCCGACACCCCCGGGACTGAAGCTTTCTTT
>-|-|TRBJ1-2|TRBV2
CASSYVEGYGYTF
TGTGCCAGCAGTTACGTGGAGGGCTATGGCTACACCTTC
>few|-|TRBJ1-1|TRBV7-9
CASTAASNTEAFF
TGTGCCAGCACGGCTGCCTCGAACACTGAAGCTTTCTTT
>many|TRBD1|TRBJ2-5|TRBV3-1
CASRQTGQVGTQYF
TGTGCCAGCAGGCAGACCGGACAGGTTGGGACCCAGTACTTC
>few|TRBD1|TRBJ1-1|TRBV6-1
CASSRPSGGTEAFF
TGTGCCAGCAGCCGCCCTTCAGGGGGCACTGAAGCTTTCTTT
>-|TRBD1|TRBJ2-2|TRBV7-3
CASSKYTGGFATGELFF
TGTGCCAGCAGTAAATATACAGGGGGCTTTGCCACCGGGGAGCTGTTTTTT
>few|-|TRBJ1-5|TRBV20-1
CSAKNSLNLNQPQHF
TGCAGTGCTAAGAACAGCTTAAACCTCAATCAGCCCCAGCATTTT
>-|-|TRBJ1-6|TRBV2
CASSSLTGDNSPLHF
TGTGCCAGCAGTTCCCTGACGGGGGATAATTCACCCCTCCACTTT
>few|-|TRBJ2-5|TRBV13
CASSRRSEETQYF
TGTGCCAGCAGCCGGCGGTCGGAAGAGACCCAGTACTTC
>many|-|TRBJ1-5|TRBV10-3
CAIGLDSDQPQHF
TGTGCCATCGGCTTGGACAGTGATCAGCCCCAGCATTTT
>-|-|TRBJ2-5|TRBV5-1
CASRRTVQEPQYF
TGCGCCAGCAGGAGGACGGTTCAAGAGCCCCAGTACTTC
>many|-|TRBJ2-5|TRBV7-2
CASSLVLETQYF
TGTGCCAGCAGCTTAGTATTGGAGACCCAGTACTTC
>few|TRBD1|TRBJ1-5|TRBV6-2/TRBV6-3
CASSLRQGANQPQHF
TGTGCCAGCAGCCTAAGACAGGGGGCCAATCAGCCCCAGCATTTT
>-|TRBD2|TRBJ2-7|TRBV24-1
CATSEVGRGNIDEQYF
TGTGCCACCAGTGAGGTCGGGAGGGGGAATATAGACGAGCAGTACTTC
>few|-|TRBJ2-7|TRBV20-1
CSARSGDEQYF
TGCAGTGCTAGATCGGGGGACGAGCAGTACTTC
>few|TRBD2|TRBJ2-2|TRBV24-1
CATSDPLGRERGGELFF
TGTGCCACCAGTGACCCGTTGGGGCGGGAGCGAGGCGGGGAGCTGTTTTTT
>-|-|TRBJ2-7|TRBV5-6
CASGPGRYEQYF
TGTGCCAGCGGCCCGGGACGGTACGAGCAGTACTTC
>few|-|TRBJ2-5|TRBV7-2
CASSINRETQYF
TGTGCCAGCAGCATTAATAGGGAGACCCAGTACTTC
>-|-|TRBJ2-4|TRBV12-3/TRBV12-4
CASRVSGTANIQYF
TGTGCCAGCAGGGTGTCCGGGACTGCAAACATTCAGTACTTC
>few|-|TRBJ1-3|TRBV5-6
CASSLDPAGVRNTIYF
TGTGCCAGCAGCCTGGACCCCGCGGGGGTGCGAAACACCATATATTTT
>few|-|TRBJ1-5|TRBV5-1
CASSPEGSRGNQPQHF
TGCGCCAGCAGCCCGGAAGGCAGCCGAGGCAATCAGCCCCAGCATTTT
>many|-|TRBJ2-3|TRBV3-1
CASSQVTVVTDTQYF
TGTGCCAGCAGCCAAGTGACAGTTGTGACAGATACGCAGTATTTT
>-|TRBD1|TRBJ2-1|TRBV2
CASRDSTEDRVWNYNEQFF
TGTGCCAGCAGGGACTCAACGGAAGACAGGGTTTGGAACTACAATGAGCAGTTCTTC
>few|-|TRBJ2-1|TRBV6-5
CASSYGVPLYNEQFF
TGTGCCAGCAGTTACGGGGTCCCTCTCTACAATGAGCAGTTCTTC
>-|TRBD2|TRBJ2-1|TRBV24-1
CATSDRSSGRPDEQFF
TGTGCCACCAGTGACCGATCTAGCGGGAGGCCCGATGAGCAGTTCTTC
>-|-|TRBJ1-1|TRBV12-3/TRBV12-4
CASTRGSEAFF
TGTGCCAGCACTAGGGGGAGTGAAGCTTTCTTT